The 16 T cell receptor beta chains below all came from one sample that was sequenced in a study of regulatory T cells in long-lasting Graves disease. Time point defined: persistent/refractory GD, antithyroid drugs over 5 years with positive TRAb. The TCR library was prepared using RNA isolated from PBMCs. Arm-PCR of CDR3 regions and iRepertoire HTBI primers were the basis on which TCR beta libraries were built. From the multiplex PCR reads, TCRdb called clonotypes with MiXCR, one entry per CDR3 protein. This sample has more than 350,000 distinct CDR3 sequences, with over 20% found just once. The sample was peripheral blood mononuclear cells (PBMCs), taken when the disease was refractory, from a patient treated with antithyroid drugs. The receptors here all came from a female donor with Graves disease.

Comment on this clonotype: This sequence may be a read error, since a much larger clone differs from it by one base. The chain recombines TRBV2 with TRBJ1-4; unclear D gene. Germline V CDR1 and CDR2: SNHLY, FYNNEI. This CDR3 spans 11 amino acids. CDR3 in DNA: TGTGCCCTGCGGGCCGAGGAAAGACTGTTTTTT. This translates into CALRAEERLFF.

This clonotype was detected only a few times. CDR3 region: CSAPETAPAQYF. CDR3 sequence (DNA): TGCAGTGCTCCAGAGACAGCTCCGGCCCAGTACTTC. V gene TRBV20-1 combines with J gene TRBJ2-5; D may be TRBD1 (5 bases). The germline gives CDR1 DFQATT, CDR2 SNEGSKA (reference sequence). V lost 5 bases, J lost 9 bases, and 16 bases lay in between. This CDR3 is built from 12 residues.

This chain uses TRBV6-1 with TRBJ1-4; 9 bases agree with TRBD1. Per germline, CDR1 MNHNS and CDR2 SASEGT. V dropped 9 bases and J dropped 7; count of bases not matched to a gene: 6. The length of the CDR3 is 13 residues. The CDR3 is CASTTGGIEKLFF. CDR3 nucleotide sequence: TGTGCCAGTACGACAGGGGGAATTGAAAAACTGTTTTTT.

There are many counts of this clonotype. This chain joins TRBV28 and TRBJ1-2; the D is unclear. The CDR3 is 13 amino acids. With 4 bases removed from V and 7 bases from J, the gap between germline ends came to 13 bases. CDR1 MDHEN and CDR2 SYDVKM come from the germline V gene. CDR3 sequence reads: CASSSDRRFGYTF. The CDR3 DNA reads TGTGCCAGCAGTTCAGATCGAAGGTTTGGCTACACCTTC.

This clonotype has a handful of counts. One junction end does not reproduce the germline sequence, and a read error may be involved. V is TRBV6-1 and J is TRBJ2-6, with 7 bases that match TRBD1. The germline CDR1 and CDR2 sequences are MNHNS and SASEGT. The CDR3 sequence is 20 residues long. This CDR3 reads CASSVSSGTEAFSGANVPTF. In DNA, the CDR3 is TGTGCCAGCAGTGTGTCATCCGGGACAGAGGCCTTCTCTGGGGCCAACGTCCCGACTTTC.

This clonotype has ten or more counts. The chain is built from TRBV2 and TRBJ2-7, with a weak D call TRBD1 (6 bases). CDR3 length: 14 residues. The ends were cut back, 5 bases at V and 2 bases at J, with 13 bases in the middle. Germline V gene sequence: CDR1 SNHLY, CDR2 FYNNEI. The CDR3 region is CASSFNRDAYEQYF. CDR3 nucleotide sequence: TGTGCCAGCAGTTTTAACAGGGACGCCTACGAGCAGTACTTC.

This clonotype has only a few counts. The V gene is TRBV6-5, the J gene TRBJ2-7, with 8 positions matching TRBD2. Trimming at V came to 0 bases and at J to 4 bases, leaving 8 bases not matched to a gene. Germline loops: CDR1 MNHEY, CDR2 SVGAGI. There are 16 residues in the CDR3. The CDR3 DNA sequence: TGTGCCAGCAGTTACTCGATCTTAGCGGGAAGGTACGAGCAGTACTTC. It is translated as CASSYSILAGRYEQYF.

This clonotype turned up a few times. The chain joins TRBV27 to TRBJ1-2; TRBD1 matches at 7 bases. V shed 10 bases and J 0 bases; nucleotides not matched to a gene: 2. Germline V lookup: CDR1 MNHEY, CDR2 SMNVEV (reference sequence). CDR3 length: 12 amino acids. The chain's CDR3 is CATGTANYGYTF. As DNA, the CDR3 is TGTGCCACCGGGACAGCTAACTATGGCTACACCTTC.

This clonotype was seen a few times. The V and J genes are TRBV2 and TRBJ2-7, with TRBD2 matching 7 bases. The CDR3 extends over 14 amino acids. The germline V gene has CDR1 SNHLY and CDR2 FYNNEI. V shed 1 base and J 5 bases; nucleotides not matched to a gene: 5. CDR3 amino acids: CASSEGLAVDEQYF. CDR3 coding DNA: TGTGCCAGCAGTGAAGGACTAGCCGTGGACGAGCAGTACTTC.

This clonotype was seen at least ten times. This chain joins TRBV28 and TRBJ2-7; 7 bases line up with TRBD2. V was pared by 6 bases and J by 3 bases, with 11 bases of the junction left unmatched. Germline V gene data show CDR1 as MDHEN and CDR2 as SYDVKM. This CDR3 spans 15 amino acids. The CDR3, as DNA: TGTGCCAGCAGCCCCTCCCGGACTAGTCTCTACGAGCAGTACTTC. It codes for CASSPSRTSLYEQYF.

The chain couples TRBV10-3 to TRBJ1-6, with 8 positions matching TRBD1. Germline V gene sequence: CDR1 ENHRY, CDR2 SYGVKD. This CDR3 contains 16 residues. V gave up 4 bases and J gave up 8 bases; unmatched junction bases: 10. The CDR3 DNA sequence: TGTGCCATCAGTGGGAAGGACAGGGCTCTTGATTCACCCCTCCACTTT. This encodes CAISGKDRALDSPLHF.

This clonotype has only one observation. The rearrangement joins TRBV3-1 to TRBJ2-7, with 10 positions matching TRBD2. This CDR3 spans 17 amino acids. CDR1 LGHDT and CDR2 YNNKEL come from the germline V gene (reference sequence). The V and J ends lost 4 bases and 7 bases, in that order; junction bases with no gene match: 16. DNA for the CDR3: TGTGCCAGCAGCCGAACCCCCGGACTAGCGGCTTTCTTGGAGCAGTACTTC. The encoded protein is CASSRTPGLAAFLEQYF.

The rearrangement joins TRBV4-1 to TRBJ2-7; TRBD2 is a possible D gene (6 bases). This CDR3 is built from 15 residues. The ends were cut back, 2 bases at V and 6 bases at J, with 17 bases in the middle. CDR1 MGHRA and CDR2 YSYEKL come from the germline V gene. This chain's CDR3 is CASSQTGAGSREQYF. In nucleotides, the CDR3 is TGCGCCAGCAGCCAAACCGGCGCCGGGAGTCGCGAGCAGTACTTC.

The chain uses TRBV12-3 or TRBV12-4 and TRBJ2-5; D remains ambiguous. Trimming took 1 base from V and 3 from J, leaving 12 bases between them. The CDR3 totals 15 residues. In DNA, the CDR3 is TGTGCCAGCAGTTTAGAGAATAGACCTGAAGAGACCCAGTACTTC. Amino acids: CASSLENRPEETQYF.

This clonotype was recorded many times. The chain combines TRBV7-9 with TRBJ1-2; D may be TRBD1 (6 bases). Germline assignment: CDR1 SEHNR and CDR2 FQNEAQ (reference sequence). The CDR3 extends over 15 amino acids. V was clipped by 5 bases and J by 5 bases, with 18 bases between them. CDR3 amino acids: CASSPDHRDGYGYTF. DNA for the CDR3: TGTGCCAGCAGCCCAGACCACAGGGATGGGTATGGCTACACCTTC.

The chain couples TRBV7-8 to TRBJ1-4; the D gene is possibly TRBD1 (6 bases). CDR1 SGHVS and CDR2 FQNEAQ come from the germline V gene. The germline V and J ends were trimmed by 5 bases and 5 bases, with 21 bases remaining between them. The CDR3 has 17 residues. The CDR3 nucleotides read TGTGCCAGCAGCGCCTTTACCCCCGGGAGGGGGAATGAAAAACTGTTTTTT. It encodes CASSAFTPGRGNEKLFF.